This is a list of T cell receptor beta chains from one sample in a study of shared clonotypes between healthy human individuals. Sequencing used immunoSEQ multiplex PCR; TCRdb keeps in-frame clones, though not all of them. Here the sample spans roughly 720,000 clones, 90% being singletons. Sequenced input: memory CD8+ T cells from PBMCs. Every receptor here comes from a man aged 18 to 29 in good health. Some clones in this sample may be carry-over from other donors' samples. CDR3s include the opening cysteine and the closing phenylalanine or tryptophan. Each record gives: J gene, D gene, V gene, CDR3 protein, CDR3 DNA. D genes are given only for firm matches.

J gene: TRBJ2-7; D gene: .; V gene: TRBV10-3; CDR3 protein: CAISPALAGQGGEAPYEQYF; CDR3 DNA: TGTGCCATCAGTCCGGCATTAGCCGGACAGGGAGGGGAAGCACCCTACGAGCAGTACTTC
J gene: TRBJ2-1; D gene: .; V gene: TRBV7-3; CDR3 protein: CASSRLAYGEQFF; CDR3 DNA: TGTGCCAGCAGCCGACTCGCCTACGGTGAGCAGTTCTTC
J gene: TRBJ2-3; D gene: TRBD1; V gene: TRBV18; CDR3 protein: CASSPQGTVIPTDTQYF; CDR3 DNA: TGTGCCAGCTCACCACAGGGGACAGTGATACCCACAGATACGCAGTATTTT
J gene: TRBJ2-5; D gene: TRBD2; V gene: TRBV2; CDR3 protein: CASRELAGGGETQYF; CDR3 DNA: TGTGCCAGCAGGGAACTAGCGGGAGGAGGGGAGACCCAGTACTTC
J gene: TRBJ2-7; D gene: .; V gene: TRBV5-1; CDR3 protein: CASSPPSSVSGQDEQYF; CDR3 DNA: TGCGCCAGCAGCCCTCCGTCTTCTGTCTCAGGCCAGGACGAGCAGTACTTC
J gene: TRBJ1-2; D gene: .; V gene: TRBV6-1; CDR3 protein: CASNISPAPNYGYTF; CDR3 DNA: TGTGCCAGCAATATCTCGCCAGCGCCTAACTATGGCTACACCTTC
J gene: TRBJ1-1; D gene: .; V gene: TRBV5-6; CDR3 protein: CASSFAGSGTEAFF; CDR3 DNA: TGTGCCAGCAGCTTTGCAGGGAGCGGGACTGAAGCTTTCTTT
J gene: TRBJ1-4; D gene: .; V gene: TRBV11-3; CDR3 protein: CASSSLGVREKLFF; CDR3 DNA: TGTGCCAGCAGCTCGTTAGGGGTTAGAGAAAAACTGTTTTTT
J gene: TRBJ2-5; D gene: .; V gene: TRBV16; CDR3 protein: CASSQSTGLAETQYF; CDR3 DNA: TGTGCCAGCAGCCAATCGACGGGATTGGCGGAGACCCAGTACTTC
J gene: TRBJ2-1; D gene: .; V gene: TRBV9; CDR3 protein: CASSSPGAYNEQFF; CDR3 DNA: TGTGCCAGCAGCAGCCCAGGGGCGTACAATGAGCAGTTCTTC
J gene: TRBJ1-2; D gene: .; V gene: TRBV18; CDR3 protein: CASSPREGRVVENGYTF; CDR3 DNA: TGTGCCAGCTCACCACGGGAAGGCAGGGTCGTGGAGAATGGCTACACCTTC
J gene: TRBJ1-3; D gene: .; V gene: TRBV29-1; CDR3 protein: CSVEDLSGVGTGNTIYF; CDR3 DNA: TGCAGCGTTGAAGATCTTTCAGGTGTGGGGACTGGAAACACCATATATTTT
J gene: TRBJ2-7; D gene: .; V gene: TRBV2; CDR3 protein: CASSDTGHHEQYF; CDR3 DNA: TGTGCCAGCAGTGATACAGGGCACCACGAGCAGTACTTC
J gene: TRBJ2-1; D gene: .; V gene: TRBV10-2; CDR3 protein: CASSVGSGYNEQFF; CDR3 DNA: TGCGCCAGCAGTGTCGGTAGCGGATACAATGAGCAGTTCTTC
J gene: TRBJ2-1; D gene: .; V gene: TRBV15; CDR3 protein: CATSRAGVGEAYNEQFF; CDR3 DNA: TGTGCCACCAGCAGAGCCGGCGTCGGAGAGGCCTACAATGAGCAGTTCTTC
J gene: TRBJ2-1; D gene: .; V gene: TRBV4-3; CDR3 protein: CASSHTALGNEQFF; CDR3 DNA: TGCGCCAGCAGCCACACCGCATTGGGTAATGAGCAGTTCTTC
J gene: TRBJ1-2; D gene: TRBD1; V gene: TRBV6-5; CDR3 protein: CASSTRDRVNYGYTF; CDR3 DNA: TGTGCCAGCAGTACTCGGGACAGAGTTAACTATGGCTACACCTTC
J gene: TRBJ2-5; D gene: TRBD2; V gene: TRBV10-1; CDR3 protein: CASSESGVLAGVQETQYF; CDR3 DNA: TGCGCCAGCAGTGAGAGCGGGGTCCTAGCGGGAGTACAAGAGACCCAGTACTTC
J gene: TRBJ2-2; D gene: .; V gene: TRBV6-6; CDR3 protein: CASSSNGPIGGELFF; CDR3 DNA: TGTGCCAGCAGTTCGAACGGTCCTATCGGCGGGGAGCTGTTTTTT
J gene: TRBJ1-2; D gene: TRBD1; V gene: TRBV2; CDR3 protein: CASREKGAMYGYTF; CDR3 DNA: TGTGCCAGCAGGGAGAAGGGGGCGATGTATGGCTACACCTTC
J gene: TRBJ2-1; D gene: TRBD2; V gene: TRBV5-6; CDR3 protein: CASSLPREGAYNEQFF; CDR3 DNA: TGTGCCAGCAGCTTGCCGCGGGAGGGAGCCTACAATGAGCAGTTCTTC
J gene: TRBJ2-4; D gene: .; V gene: TRBV14; CDR3 protein: CASSQVSVAKNIQYF; CDR3 DNA: TGTGCCAGCAGCCAAGTATCTGTAGCCAAAAACATTCAGTACTTC
J gene: TRBJ1-5; D gene: TRBD1; V gene: TRBV7-9; CDR3 protein: CASRQGNQPQHF; CDR3 DNA: TGTGCCAGCAGACAGGGGAATCAGCCCCAGCATTTT
J gene: TRBJ2-7; D gene: TRBD1; V gene: TRBV19; CDR3 protein: CASSPRDRGHEQYF; CDR3 DNA: TGTGCCAGTAGCCCCCGGGACAGGGGCCACGAGCAGTACTTC